This T cell receptor beta chain was identified in a study of spatial heterogeneity in lung cancer. Study information: There were consistently more beta-chain sequences detected than alpha-chain sequences. Findings and caveats of the study: Tracking of tumor mutation counts was seen in expanded intratumoral alpha and beta TCR counts.

This sample's time point: sample taken at primary tumor resection. Samples were obtained from more than 70 donors, all untreated early-stage non-small cell lung cancer patients. Whole RNA came from tumor, nontumor lung or frozen PBMC and was sequenced without being sorted. This clonotype was seen repeatedly, ten times or more. The antigen is undetermined. Every TCR cDNA molecule bore a unique molecular identifier. TCRdb processed the 5' RACE reads anew with MiXCR; each CDR3 protein has one entry. The sample has approximately 26,000 distinct CDR3 sequences, under 9.5% seen once. Sequenced material: lung tumor tissue, taken at surgery. The TCR comes from a male donor with early-stage non-small cell lung cancer.

The CDR3 reads CASSWVRYNEQFF. Written as DNA, the CDR3 is TGTGCCAGCAGTTGGGTCCGCTACAATGAGCAGTTCTTC. The chain recombines TRBV6-2 or TRBV6-3 with TRBJ2-1; D remains unclear. The ends were cut back, 4 bases at V and 3 bases at J, with 7 bases in the middle. Germline V gene sequence: CDR1 MNHEY, CDR2 SVGEGT. This CDR3 is 13 amino acids long.